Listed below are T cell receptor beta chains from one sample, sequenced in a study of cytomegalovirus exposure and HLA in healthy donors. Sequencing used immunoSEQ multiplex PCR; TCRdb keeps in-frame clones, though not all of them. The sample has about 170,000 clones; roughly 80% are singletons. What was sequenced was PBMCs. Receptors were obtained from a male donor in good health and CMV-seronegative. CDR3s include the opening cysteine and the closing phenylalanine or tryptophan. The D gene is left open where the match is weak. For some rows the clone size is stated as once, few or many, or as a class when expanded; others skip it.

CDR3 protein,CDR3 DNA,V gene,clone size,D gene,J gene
CASSEVGSYGYTF,TGTGCCAGCTCGGAGGTGGGAAGCTATGGCTACACCTTC,TRBV7-9,-,-,TRBJ1-2
CASRAGYSHTGELFF,TGTGCCAGCAGAGCCGGCTACAGTCACACCGGGGAGCTGTTTTTT,TRBV7-2,-,-,TRBJ2-2
CASSLDRSYEQYF,TGTGCCAGCAGCCTAGACAGGTCCTACGAGCAGTACTTC,TRBV5-6,-,-,TRBJ2-7
CASVPLPTGELFF,TGTGCCAGCGTACCCCTACCCACCGGGGAGCTGTTTTTT,TRBV6-1,-,-,TRBJ2-2
CASSFGQGRSTEAFF,TGTGCCAGCAGCTTTGGACAGGGAAGATCCACTGAAGCTTTCTTT,TRBV5-6,-,TRBD1,TRBJ1-1
CASSQGFNNSPLHF,TGCGCCAGCAGCCAAGGTTTCAATAATTCACCCCTCCACTTT,TRBV4-1,once,-,TRBJ1-6
CASSLAQKNQPQHF,TGTGCCAGCAGCTTAGCACAGAAGAATCAGCCCCAGCATTTT,TRBV7-9,-,-,TRBJ1-5
CASSPPGTGMNTEAFF,TGTGCCAGCAGCCCGCCCGGGACAGGGATGAACACTGAAGCTTTCTTT,TRBV5-4,few,TRBD1,TRBJ1-1
CASSPGLAGGITREQYF,TGTGCCAGCTCACCGGGACTAGCGGGGGGTATTACGCGCGAGCAGTACTTC,TRBV18,-,TRBD2,TRBJ2-7
CASSAEGLVNNEQFF,TGTGCCAGCAGTGCGGAGGGACTAGTTAACAATGAGCAGTTCTTC,TRBV6-4,once,TRBD2,TRBJ2-1
CASSPTPANTGELFF,TGTGCCAGCAGCCCGACACCAGCGAACACCGGGGAGCTGTTTTTT,TRBV5-4,-,-,TRBJ2-2
CASSRENTEAFF,TGTGCCAGCTCACGAGAAAACACTGAAGCTTTCTTT,TRBV18,-,-,TRBJ1-1
CASSSRLAGVDNEQFF,TGTGCCAGCAGCTCCAGACTAGCGGGGGTCGACAATGAGCAGTTCTTC,TRBV11-2,-,TRBD2,TRBJ2-1
CASSVQGVGNQPQHF,TGTGCCAGCAGTGTACAGGGGGTCGGCAATCAGCCCCAGCATTTT,TRBV6-1,once,TRBD1,TRBJ1-5
CASTPLREYTYGYTF,TGTGCCAGCACCCCATTACGGGAGTACACTTATGGCTACACCTTC,TRBV5-6,-,-,TRBJ1-2
CAWSFSSDSQPQHF,TGTGCCTGGAGTTTCTCCTCCGACAGCCAGCCCCAGCATTTT,TRBV30,-,-,TRBJ1-5
CASRPRGGRNQPQHF,TGTGCCAGTAGGCCCAGAGGGGGACGCAATCAGCCCCAGCATTTT,TRBV19,once,-,TRBJ1-5
CSVERTGSNTEAFF,TGCAGCGTTGAACGGACAGGGTCGAACACTGAAGCTTTCTTT,TRBV29-1,-,TRBD1,TRBJ1-1
CASEKGETGVDYGYTF,TGTGCCAGCGAGAAGGGGGAGACAGGGGTTGACTATGGCTACACCTTC,TRBV25-1,-,TRBD1,TRBJ1-2
CASSLAGAGNTIYF,TGCGCCAGCAGCTTGGCGGGGGCTGGAAACACCATATATTTT,TRBV5-1,-,-,TRBJ1-3